This T cell receptor (beta chain) was recorded in a study of T cell repertoires in cytomegalovirus infection. Whole-study context: Public TCR beta signatures indicated both CMV infection and matching HLA type.

In its sample, this clonotype was seen a few times. Its antigen is not identified. CDR3 size: 17 residues. J gave up 3 bases and V 3 bases, and 7 bases lay outside the gene matches. Germline V gene lookup returns CDR1 LGHNT and CDR2 FRNRAP. One entry per CDR3 protein results from TCRdb running MiXCR on the reads. The profile shows approximately 140,000 distinct CDR3 sequences, roughly a quarter of them singletons. Whole-study results and caveats: Ex vivo, HLA-C-restricted CMV-specific TCR beta clonotypes prevailed over the rest of the response.

This TCR was sampled from a human donor in good health (CMV status not recorded). Some clones in this sample may be carry-over from other donors' samples. Sample: PBMCs, sequenced either directly or after in vitro stimulation (not recorded which). The chain has TRBV12-5 and TRBJ2-1; 11 nucleotides match TRBD2. The CDR3 spells CASGFQLAGAIYNEQFF. The DNA of the CDR3 is TGTGCTAGTGGTTTCCAACTAGCGGGAGCGATCTACAATGAGCAGTTCTTC. Together with reference TRBV12-5 and TRBJ2-1, the CDR3 gives the full variable domain: DARVTQTPRHKVTEMGQEVTMRCQPILGHNTVFWYRQTMMQGLELLAYFRNRAPLDDSGMPKDRFSAEMPDATLATLKIQPSEPRDSAVYFCASGFQLAGAIYNEQFFGPGTRLTVL.